One and the same sample provided the 17 T cell receptor beta chains below, sequenced in a study of T-cell reconstitution after alpha-beta-depleted transplantation in children. Library preparation (for TCRbeta) was performed with unique molecular identifiers. Using its own MiXCR run on the PCR reads, TCRdb lists one record per CDR3 protein. The repertoire includes 250,000 to 350,000 distinct CDR3 sequences, more than 20% of them detected once, and roughly 9.8% sits in the top ten. Specimen: PBMCs, mostly from graft donor cells, collected 180 days after TCRalphabeta/CD19-depleted stem cell transplant. Receptors originate from a male patient aged 10 to 17 who had a stem cell transplant for acute lymphoblastic leukemia, so the T cells may come from the graft donor.

The count of this clonotype is one. The chain uses TRBV24-1 and TRBJ1-3, with TRBD1 matching over 7 bases. CDR3 length: 16 amino acids. The V gene end was trimmed by 4 bases and the J gene end by 7 bases; junction bases not matched to a gene: 12. Germline values: CDR1 KGHDR, CDR2 SFDVKD. CDR3 sequence (DNA): TGTGCCACCAGTGACCCTACAGGGGATCCTTGGAACACCATATATTTT. It is translated as CATSDPTGDPWNTIYF.

The rearrangement uses TRBV20-1 and TRBJ1-1, with TRBD1 matching 10 bases. Trimming cost V 6 bases and J 1 base; bases outside gene matches: 14. This CDR3 region has 17 residues. CDR1 DFQATT and CDR2 SNEGSKA come from the germline V gene (reference sequence). CDR3 protein: CSAKPGQGFLRNTEAFF. The DNA for the CDR3 is TGCAGTGCAAAACCGGGACAGGGGTTTTTACGGAACACTGAAGCTTTCTTT.

J is TRBJ2-5 and V is TRBV11-2; D gene uncertain. The CDR3 totals 18 residues. Germline V CDR1 and CDR2: SGHAT, FQNNGV. V lost 1 base, J lost 1 base, and 19 bases lay in between. The CDR3 DNA reads TGTGCCAGCAGCTTAGGGTGGATGGCTGACCCGGTCCAAGAGACCCAGTACTTC. Its protein product is CASSLGWMADPVQETQYF.

This rearrangement joins TRBV3-1 to TRBJ2-6, with D perhaps TRBD1 (5 bases). The CDR3 length is 19 residues. CDR1 is LGHDT and CDR2 is YNNKEL in the germline V gene (reference sequence). The V end was cut by 3 bases, the J end by 0 bases, with 18 bases between. The CDR3 is CASSHHGALMSSGANVLTF. For the CDR3, the DNA is TGTGCCAGCAGCCACCATGGGGCCCTGATGAGCTCTGGGGCCAACGTCCTGACTTTC.

This clonotype has only a few counts. This rearrangement joins TRBV2 to TRBJ2-1, with 7 bases fitting TRBD2. The CDR3 has 13 residues. V shed 8 bases and J 3 bases; nucleotides not matched to a gene: 4. Germline-derived CDR1 and CDR2 are SNHLY and FYNNEI. CDR3 DNA sequence: TGTGCCAGCGGGCTAGCGGACTACAATGAGCAGTTCTTC. This gives the protein CASGLADYNEQFF.

The chain carries TRBV14 and TRBJ2-2; D is possibly TRBD2 (5 bases). The ends were cut back, 8 bases at V and 5 bases at J, with 15 bases in the middle. The CDR3 consists of 14 residues. Per the germline V gene, CDR1 is SGHDN and CDR2 is FVKESK. CDR3 DNA: TGTGCCAGCCCTATCGGACCGGGGACCGGGGAGCTGTTTTTT. Residues: CASPIGPGTGELFF.

This chain joins TRBV29-1 and TRBJ2-5; 12 bases line up with TRBD2. The CDR3 spans 15 residues. With 6 bases clipped from V and 2 bases from J, the junction kept 7 bases outside the gene matches. The germline V gene has CDR1 SQVTM and CDR2 ANQGSEA. DNA for the CDR3: TGCAGCGTCGACGGGACTAGCGGGCATCAAGAGACCCAGTACTTC. Encoded protein: CSVDGTSGHQETQYF.

V is TRBV10-2 and J is TRBJ2-1, with 9 nucleotides matching TRBD1. Germline assignment: CDR1 WSHSY and CDR2 SAAADI. V lost 7 bases to trimming and J lost 3 bases; unmatched junction nucleotides: 4. This CDR3 is built from 14 residues. DNA of the CDR3: TGCGCCAGCATCACGGACAGGGGCTACAATGAGCAGTTCTTC. This sequence encodes CASITDRGYNEQFF.

The rearrangement joins TRBV9 to TRBJ2-1; D remains ambiguous. The CDR3 covers 12 residues. In germline, CDR1 is SGDLS, CDR2 YYNGEE. The V end lost 1 base, the J end lost 10 bases, and 9 bases lay between the germline ends. The CDR3 loop is CASSVSPPEQFF. DNA for the CDR3: TGTGCCAGCAGCGTATCCCCCCCCGAGCAGTTCTTC.

In its sample, this clonotype was seen a few times. The gene calls are TRBV27 and TRBJ2-7, with D perhaps TRBD2 (6 bases). Trimming left V 6 bases short and J 0 bases short, with 12 bases between. The CDR3 sequence is 14 residues long. Germline V gives CDR1 MNHEY, CDR2 SMNVEV (reference sequence). The CDR3: CASRTGTPSYEQYF. CDR3 nucleotide sequence: TGTGCCAGCAGAACCGGGACTCCCTCCTACGAGCAGTACTTC.

This clonotype was recorded a few times. The chain links TRBV20-1 to TRBJ2-7; D might be TRBD2 (6 bases). The germline gives CDR1 DFQATT, CDR2 SNEGSKA (reference sequence). The length of the CDR3 is 12 residues. V was trimmed by 4 bases and J by 2 bases, leaving 9 bases between them. The CDR3 loop reads CSATGGPYEQYF. Written as DNA, the CDR3 is TGCAGTGCTACCGGGGGTCCCTACGAGCAGTACTTC.

This chain connects TRBV4-1 to TRBJ1-4; D uncertain. The V and J ends lost 8 bases and 6 bases respectively, with 10 bases between them. The CDR3 contains 12 residues. Germline CDR1 MGHRA, CDR2 YSYEKL. The CDR3 loop reads CASSARDEKLFF. Here the CDR3 DNA reads TGCGCCAGCTCCGCGAGGGATGAAAAACTGTTTTTT.

The V and J genes are TRBV11-2 and TRBJ2-3; possible D gene TRBD2, 5 bases. CDR3 length equals 15 residues. V shed 5 bases and J shed 2 bases, with 14 bases lying between them. Germline CDR1 and CDR2: SGHAT and FQNNGV. The CDR3 spells CASSHLAGVTDTQYF. Written as DNA, the CDR3 is TGTGCCAGCAGCCATCTGGCGGGCGTCACAGATACGCAGTATTTT. The variable domain in full, completed from reference TRBV11-2 and TRBJ2-3, reads EAGVAQSPRYKIIEKRQSVAFWCNPISGHATLYWYQQILGQGPKLLIQFQNNGVVDDSQLPKDRFSAERLKGVDSTLKIQPAKLEDSAVYLCASSHLAGVTDTQYFGPGTRLTVL.

The gene calls are TRBV28 and TRBJ2-7; TRBD1 aligns across 8 bases. Germline CDR1 MDHEN, CDR2 SYDVKM. The CDR3 totals 13 residues. The V gene end was trimmed by 3 bases and the J gene end by 6 bases; junction bases not matched to a gene: 4. Written as DNA, the CDR3 is TGTGCCAGCAGTTTCTACAGGGGGATCGAGCAGTACTTC. Amino acids: CASSFYRGIEQYF.

This clonotype was detected only a few times. The chain uses TRBV9 and TRBJ2-7; a possible D gene is TRBD1 (6 bases). Germline CDR1 SGDLS, CDR2 YYNGEE. The CDR3 has 12 residues. The germline V and J ends were trimmed by 2 bases and 8 bases, with 11 bases remaining between them. CDR3 amino acids: CASSVQQGKQYF. DNA of the CDR3: TGTGCCAGCAGCGTCCAACAGGGAAAGCAGTACTTC. The full variable domain, completed using reference TRBV9 and TRBJ2-7, is DSGVTQTPKHLITATGQRVTLRCSPRSGDLSVYWYQQSLDQGLQFLIQYYNGEERAKGNILERFSAQQFPDLHSELNLSSLELGDSALYFCASSVQQGKQYFGPGTRLTVT.

V usage is TRBV7-9 and J usage is TRBJ2-5; 7 positions match TRBD1. V lost 5 bases and J lost 5; bases outside the gene matches: 11. Germline loops: CDR1 SEHNR, CDR2 FQNEAQ (reference sequence). CDR3 length: 15 amino acids. The CDR3 sequence: CASSVGQLRGETQYF. The CDR3 DNA is TGTGCCAGCAGCGTGGGACAGCTACGCGGGGAGACCCAGTACTTC.

This chain uses TRBV7-9 with TRBJ2-1; D gene uncertain. This CDR3 region has 14 residues. V was shortened by 3 bases and J by 7 bases, with 13 bases between the two germline ends. Looked up from germline, CDR1 is SEHNR and CDR2 is FQNEAQ (reference sequence). The CDR3 spells CASSFPGGRNEQFF. CDR3 DNA: TGTGCCAGCAGCTTCCCGGGCGGAAGGAATGAGCAGTTCTTC.